The 10 T cell receptor beta chains below come from one sample, sequenced in a study of shared clonotypes between healthy human individuals. Measured with immunoSEQ multiplex PCR; TCRdb has only the in-frame clones, and not every one. Counted here are millions of clones, roughly nine tenths occurring once; the ten biggest clones make up 0.11% to 0.15%. Input material: naive CD4+ T cells sorted from blood. Subset in this sample: CD45RA+ positively selected. The source is a man younger than 35 in good health.

The J gene is TRBJ2-2, the V gene TRBV9, with D possibly TRBD1 on 5 matching bases. Germline CDR1 is SGDLS and CDR2 is YYNGEE. The CDR3 loop spans 14 amino acids. V was cut by 0 bases and J by 7 bases, with 10 bases left in between. The CDR3 DNA follows: TGTGCCAGCAGCGTAGCAGGGAACGGCGGGGAGCTGTTTTTT. It specifies CASSVAGNGGELFF.

The chain joins TRBV6-5 to TRBJ1-2; tentative D call: TRBD1 (5 bases). V was trimmed by 7 bases and J by 4 bases, leaving 19 bases between them. Germline V CDR1 and CDR2: MNHEY, SVGAGI. The CDR3 spans 15 residues. CDR3 protein: CASTPTGGALYGYTF. The CDR3 DNA reads TGTGCCAGCACCCCTACCGGGGGAGCCCTCTATGGCTACACCTTC.

V is TRBV6-5 and J is TRBJ2-1, with TRBD2 matching over 10 bases. CDR1 is MNHEY, CDR2 SVGAGI, per germline. This CDR3 contains 15 residues. V gave up 6 bases and J gave up 8 bases; unmatched junction bases: 10. The CDR3 loop reads CASSPSSGRFDEQFF. The CDR3, as DNA: TGTGCCAGCAGCCCTAGTAGCGGGAGGTTCGATGAGCAGTTCTTC.

The J gene is TRBJ2-2, the V gene TRBV5-1; D tentatively reads TRBD1 or TRBD2 (5 bases each). CDR1 SGHRS and CDR2 YFSETQ come from the germline V gene. The CDR3 contains 16 residues. The V end was cut by 7 bases, the J end by 0 bases, with 16 bases between. The CDR3 reads CASSNRDPSNTGELFF. In nucleotides, the CDR3 is TGCGCCAGCTCCAACCGGGACCCATCGAACACCGGGGAGCTGTTTTTT.

This rearrangement joins TRBV30 to TRBJ2-2; D is undetermined. V was clipped by 0 bases and J by 4 bases, with 9 bases between them. The germline V gene has CDR1 GTSNPN and CDR2 SVGIG (reference sequence). This CDR3 is 14 amino acids long. CDR3 nucleotides: TGTGCCTGGAGTGTCGCAGGTGTCACCGGGGAGCTGTTTTTT. This sequence encodes CAWSVAGVTGELFF.

CDR3 loop: CASSPRTPYNSPLHF. CDR3 bases: TGTGCCAGCTCACCACGGACACCCTATAATTCACCCCTCCACTTT. The V call is TRBV18, the J call TRBJ1-6; perhaps TRBD1 as D (5 bases). Germline CDR1 and CDR2: KGHSH and LQKENI. The CDR3 is 15 residues long. V was clipped by 1 base and J by 2 bases, with 6 bases between them.

V is TRBV5-4 and J is TRBJ1-1; perhaps TRBD1 as D (6 bases). This CDR3 comprises 12 residues. Germline V lookup: CDR1 SGHNT, CDR2 YYREEE (reference sequence). With 0 bases removed from V and 8 bases from J, the gap between germline ends came to 8 bases. The CDR3 coding sequence is TGTGCCAGCAGCTTGGAAGGACAGGAAGCTTTCTTT. Translating it yields CASSLEGQEAFF.

This chain joins TRBV10-3 and TRBJ2-7; 10 bases match TRBD2. Germline V gene sequence: CDR1 ENHRY, CDR2 SYGVKD. The V and J ends lost 10 bases and 0 bases, in that order; junction bases with no gene match: 3. The CDR3 is 13 amino acids. The CDR3 here is CATLAGGSYEQYF. The DNA for the CDR3 is TGTGCCACTTTAGCGGGAGGCTCCTACGAGCAGTACTTC.

The chain couples TRBV1 to TRBJ1-1. TRBV1 is a pseudogene. The CDR3 spans 15 residues. The CDR3 DNA reads as TGCACCATACCCGGGGGCATAAGGGAGGAGACTGAAGCTTTCTTT. This codes for CTIPGGIREETEAFF.

The rearrangement links TRBV6-5 to TRBJ2-1, with 10 bases aligning to TRBD2. This CDR3 is 13 amino acids long. Per germline, CDR1 MNHEY and CDR2 SVGAGI. V lost 6 bases, J lost 10 bases, and 6 bases stayed unmatched. CDR3 DNA sequence: TGTGCCAGCAGGACACTAGCGGGGCACGAGCAGTTCTTC. It specifies CASRTLAGHEQFF.